This TCR beta chain was sequenced for a study of monozygotic twins with inflammatory bowel disease. General observations from the study: Relative to healthy twins, IBD patients had fewer clonotypes in common with others, a gap that was especially apparent with disease activity. The co-twins with IBD showed lower TCRbeta diversity (inverse Simpson) than their healthy siblings.

As for this clonotype: What it recognizes is unknown.

Each donor supplied about 2.7 ml of blood. TCRdb reprocessed the 5' RACE reads, keeping one entry per CDR3 protein, no DNA. The repertoire shows 200,000 to 250,000 distinct CDR3 sequences; the top ten hold less than 2%. The receptor's source is a human donor with ulcerative colitis or Crohn's disease, or a healthy co-twin of an affected twin (not recorded which). Sequences were obtained from blood.

The CDR3 sequence: CASSPGQGLRSYNSPLHF. The chain has TRBV11-1 and TRBJ1-6; TCRdb's assignment of TRBD1 cannot be checked, as there is no DNA. Germline CDR1 and CDR2: SGHAT and FQDESV (reference sequence). The CDR3 runs 18 residues.